Sequencing of this T cell receptor (beta chain) was carried out in a study of shared clonotypes between healthy human individuals. Findings and caveats of the study: Naive subsets generally exceeded memory subsets in estimated richness. Clonotype sharing among donors was thought likely to change with sequencing depth.

Looked up from germline, CDR1 is SGHRS and CDR2 is YFSETQ. The CDR3 has 15 amino acids. V was cut by 1 base and J by 5 bases, with 10 bases left in between. Comments on this clone: Its antigen remains unknown.

The genomic DNA of each subset was split evenly across several immunoSEQ plates. The protocol was immunoSEQ multiplex PCR, while the TCRdb copy is restricted to in-frame clones and leaves out a portion. The sample includes 2 million to 2.5 million clones, about 94% of them seen just once. The sample was naive CD4+ T cells sorted from blood. The subset was: CD45RA+ positively selected. This clonotype originated in a man between 18 and 35 years old in good health. V usage is TRBV5-1 and J usage is TRBJ1-6; D call uncertain. CDR3 loop: CASSLSGNDNSPLHF. CDR3 nucleotides: TGCGCCAGCAGCTTGTCGGGTAATGATAATTCACCCCTCCACTTT.